Following are 4 T cell receptor beta chains from one sample sequenced in a study of T cells in women clearing cervical HPV infection. TCRdb's table, derived via immunoSEQ multiplex PCR, lists solely in-frame clones and lacks some. Its table lists about 32,000 clones. The sequencing input was blood buffy coat. The receptors shown here come from a woman between 18 and 75 years old with a cervical HPV16 infection that either progressed to CIN3+ or cleared (not recorded which).

Turning to this clone: The DNA ends 3 residues before the CDR3 does, and the rest of the CDR3 is filled in from the germline J gene. The genes are TRBV2 and TRBJ2-7, with D hard to call. CDR3 length equals 14 residues. Deletions cut 4 bases from V and 3 bases from J, with 13 bases between. CDR1 and CDR2 from the germline V gene are SNHLY and FYNNEI. CDR3 region: CASSADPPIYEQYF. The covered CDR3 bases are TGTGCCAGCAGTGCAGATCCCCCCATCTACGAG.

As regards this clone: The DNA ends 3 residues before the CDR3 does, and the rest of the CDR3 is filled in from the germline J gene. The chain uses TRBV14 and TRBJ1-5; tentatively, D is TRBD1 (5 bases). This CDR3 is built from 13 residues. Germline V gene lookup returns CDR1 SGHDN and CDR2 FVKESK. V gave up 0 bases and J gave up 6 bases, with 6 bases separating them. The DNA read from the CDR3 is TGTGCCAGCAGCCAAGATCAGGGTCAGCCC. Translated, it gives CASSQDQGQP. In full, the CDR3 is CASSQDQGQPQHF.

Points on this clone: The CDR3 is cut off 3 residues early in the read; its end comes from the germline J gene. The gene calls are TRBV12-3 or TRBV12-4 and TRBJ2-7, with a tentative D call TRBD2 (7 bases). Between the trimmed V and J ends, which lost 6 bases and 2 bases, there was a span of 26 bases. The CDR3 is 18 residues long. Partial CDR3 DNA: TGTGCCAGCAGGCCCGAAGGCGGGGGCATCACTTCGCCCTACGAG. The encoded protein is CASRPEGGGITSPYE. The full-length CDR3 reads as CASRPEGGGITSPYEQYF.

To note about this clone: Read sequence stops 3 residues before the CDR3 end, and the germline J gene provides the missing end. V gene TRBV19 combines with J gene TRBJ1-2; D possibly corresponds to TRBD1 (6 bases). The CDR3 spans 13 residues. CDR1 LNHDA and CDR2 SQIVND come from the germline V gene (reference sequence). The sequenced CDR3 bases are TGTGCCAGTAGTTGGAGGGGGTACAATGAC. Translation: CASSWRGYND. From start to end, the CDR3 is CASSWRGYNDYTF.